The present TCR beta chain was sequenced within a study of T cell responses to AZD1222 COVID-19 vaccine. Sequenced by immunoSEQ multiplex PCR; TCRdb stores in-frame clones only, minus some. This table holds about 84,000 clones, nearly 90% found once. V was pared by 3 bases and J by 3 bases, with 9 bases between. The CDR3 is made up of 13 amino acids. Germline V gene data show CDR1 as MNHNS and CDR2 as SASEGT. The chain employs TRBV6-1 and TRBJ2-7; D remains ambiguous. This clonotype was sampled from an adult in good health. Material: peripheral blood, obtained on day 0 of AZD1222 vaccination. CDR3: CASSEAASYEQYF. The CDR3 coding sequence is TGTGCCAGCAGTGAGGCGGCCAGCTACGAGCAGTACTTC.